A single sample gave rise to the 10 T cell receptor beta chains below, sequenced in a study of cytomegalovirus exposure and HLA in healthy donors (dated by TCRdb to the late 2010s). Receptor amplification or capture employed the immunoSEQ multiplex PCR assay. The multiplex PCR relied on a mix of 60 forward primers for TCR Vbeta segments and 13 reverse primers for TCR Jbeta segments. TCRdb mirrors the immuneACCESS table, restricted to in-frame sequences. Some clones are absent from its copies; in checked studies, under half trace to an unresolved V gene, and the reason for the others is unknown. This sample comprises 140,000 or so clones, 70% of them detected only once. 1.5% to 2% of the sample is in the top ten clones. The sample taken for sequencing was PBMCs. The receptors were sampled from a woman in her twenties or thirties in good health and CMV-seronegative.

CDR3 region: CASSSLDPPEAFF. The DNA of the CDR3 is TGTGCCAGCAGTTCCCTAGACCCCCCTGAAGCTTTCTTT. This chain connects TRBV6-5 to TRBJ1-1; D not resolved. This CDR3 region has 13 residues. With 4 bases removed from V and 6 bases from J, the gap between germline ends came to 12 bases. In germline, CDR1 is MNHEY, CDR2 SVGAGI.

The V gene is TRBV6-6, the J gene TRBJ1-4; D gene ambiguous. Germline CDR1 is MNHNY and CDR2 is SVGAGI (reference sequence). V shed 3 bases and J shed 1 base, with 12 bases lying between them. This CDR3 region has 16 residues. CDR3 sequence reads: CASSYARQITNEKLFF. The CDR3 DNA reads TGTGCCAGCAGTTATGCTAGGCAGATAACTAATGAAAAACTGTTTTTT.

This chain uses TRBV7-9 with TRBJ2-1; 9 bases line up with TRBD2. The germline V gene encodes CDR1 SEHNR and CDR2 FQNEAQ (reference sequence). V lost 6 bases, J lost 9 bases, and 9 bases stayed unmatched. The CDR3 runs to 14 residues. CDR3 sequence reads: CASRSWREGFEQFF. CDR3 sequence (DNA): TGTGCCAGCAGGAGTTGGCGGGAGGGGTTTGAGCAGTTCTTC.

Turning to this clone: This CDR3 is also generated by other DNA sequences in the sample. The V call is TRBV5-6, the J call TRBJ2-6, with D unclear. V was trimmed by 1 base and J by 1 base, leaving 6 bases between them. The CDR3 has 15 residues. The V gene's germline CDR1 is SGHDT and CDR2 YYEEEE. For the CDR3, the DNA is TGTGCCAGCAGCTTGCGAGGATCTGGGGCCAACGTCCTGACTTTC. This encodes CASSLRGSGANVLTF.

Concerning this clone itself: Other DNA variants within this sample encode the same CDR3. This chain joins TRBV7-2 and TRBJ2-5; D is unresolved. Germline V gene sequence: CDR1 SGHTA, CDR2 FQGNSA. Between the trimmed V and J ends, which lost 6 bases and 2 bases, there was a span of 4 bases. The CDR3 consists of 11 residues. The CDR3 coding sequence is TGTGCCAGCAGTCTTCAAGAGACCCAGTACTTC. This encodes CASSLQETQYF.

The rearrangement links TRBV30 to TRBJ2-2; tentatively, D is TRBD2 (6 bases). Germline V gene sequence: CDR1 GTSNPN, CDR2 SVGIG (reference sequence). V was trimmed by 5 bases and J by 4 bases, leaving 14 bases between them. The CDR3 loop spans 14 amino acids. The CDR3 DNA reads TGTGCCTGGGGGAGGCGCTTTCCCACCGGGGAGCTGTTTTTT. This encodes CAWGRRFPTGELFF.

As concerns this clone: One end of the junction varies from germline; a read error may be responsible. DNA for the CDR3: TGTGCCAGCAGCTTAGATTTGTTGGGGGCGGGAGTGGCCTTT. Residues: CASSLDLLGAGVAF. The chain employs TRBV11-2 and TRBJ1-1; tentative D call: TRBD1 (6 bases). CDR1 and CDR2 (germline): SGHAT, FQNNGV. The CDR3 runs 14 residues.

The genes are TRBV7-2 and TRBJ2-7; no definite D call. CDR1 SGHTA and CDR2 FQGNSA come from the germline V gene. The CDR3 contains 11 residues. Trimming took off 5 bases at V and 3 bases at J, with 5 bases between the two ends. The CDR3 is CASSPHYEQYF. CDR3 nucleotides: TGTGCCAGCAGCCCCCACTACGAGCAGTACTTC.

This chain joins TRBV13 and TRBJ2-1, with 7 positions matching TRBD2. This CDR3 contains 20 residues. CDR1 PRHDT and CDR2 FYEKMQ come from the germline V gene (reference sequence). Unmatched junction bases numbered 21, after V lost 7 bases and J lost 0 bases. In DNA, the CDR3 is TGTGCCAGCACCCCTGGGGAGGGGAGCGGGCCTACGAGCTCCTACAATGAGCAGTTCTTC. This gives the protein CASTPGEGSGPTSSYNEQFF.

The rearrangement joins TRBV27 to TRBJ2-3; D is perhaps TRBD2 (5 bases). Germline values: CDR1 MNHEY, CDR2 SMNVEV (reference sequence). CDR3 size: 16 residues. Deletions cut 6 bases from V and 5 bases from J, with 21 bases between. CDR3 bases: TGTGCCAGCAGCCCGGGTCTGGACTGGCTAGGAGATACGCAGTATTTT. Protein sequence: CASSPGLDWLGDTQYF.